Presented here are 2 T cell receptor beta chains from one specimen sequenced in a study of beta chain features in type 1 diabetes. The isolated RNA, all of it, was reverse transcribed, so expressed TCRB transcripts were what got sequenced. TCRdb's copy holds only in-frame clones and misses some; the assay was immunoSEQ multiplex PCR. Among over 700,000 clones listed, under 20% were seen once. Sequenced material: naive CD4+ T cells from blood. The receptors shown here come from a woman aged 18-30 years in good health.

This clone was seen a handful of times. The chain couples TRBV15 to TRBJ2-7, with 7 bases identical to TRBD2. Germline V gene data show CDR1 as LNHNV and CDR2 as YYDKDF (reference sequence). V dropped 0 bases and J dropped 2; count of bases not matched to a gene: 10. This CDR3 region has 17 residues. CDR3 nucleotides: TGTGCCACCAGCAGAGATGACGGAGGGAGGGGACCCTACGAGCAGTACTTC. As protein: CATSRDDGGRGPYEQYF.

This clone has a handful of counts. This chain joins TRBV7-8 and TRBJ1-1; D possibly corresponds to TRBD1 (5 bases). The CDR3 sequence is 13 residues long. The V end was cut by 2 bases, the J end by 1 base, with 5 bases between. CDR1 is SGHVS and CDR2 is FQNEAQ in the germline V gene. The CDR3 DNA is TGTGCCAGCAGCTTAACAGGGAACACTGAAGCTTTCTTT. Protein product: CASSLTGNTEAFF.